These T cell receptor beta chains were read from a single sample in a study of cytotoxic CD8 clonotypes in ibrutinib-treated CLL. This table comes from immunoSEQ multiplex PCR, and its TCRdb copy is limited to in-frame clones, with some not included. The sample yields over 120,000 clones, about 79% seen once. Sequenced here: PBMCs, sampled after 12 months of ibrutinib treatment. The receptors derive from a human donor with chronic lymphocytic leukemia. Each CDR3 is given with its conserved first and last residue. Fields, in order: V gene, clone size, D gene, J gene, CDR3 protein, CDR3 DNA. A D gene is named only where the DNA matches it firmly. Not all rows give a size; the values are once, few, many and, for expanded clones, a class.

TRBV7-9	-	-	TRBJ2-7	CASTATYEQYF	TGTGCCAGCACCGCCACCTACGAGCAGTACTTC
TRBV14	-	-	TRBJ2-7	CASSQGGEQYF	TGTGCCAGCAGCCAAGGGGGCGAGCAGTACTTC
TRBV18	few	-	TRBJ2-7	CASTLQALVGEQYF	TGTGCCAGCACTTTACAGGCCCTCGTGGGCGAGCAGTACTTC
TRBV19	-	TRBD2	TRBJ2-7	CASSPSGVSSYEQYF	TGTGCCAGTAGTCCTAGCGGGGTTAGCTCCTACGAGCAGTACTTC
TRBV14	-	-	TRBJ1-1	CASSKLSGGNTEAFF	TGTGCCAGCAGCAAACTAAGTGGAGGGAACACTGAAGCTTTCTTT
TRBV9	-	TRBD2	TRBJ2-2	CASSPTSGRSHGGELFF	TGTGCCAGCAGCCCGACTAGCGGGAGGTCCCATGGCGGGGAGCTGTTTTTT
TRBV10-1	-	-	TRBJ2-5	CASSWTKETQYF	TGCGCCAGCAGTTGGACAAAAGAGACCCAGTACTTC
TRBV28	once	-	TRBJ1-2	CASSLRDGYTF	TGTGCCAGCAGTTTACGGGACGGCTACACCTTC
TRBV4-1	-	-	TRBJ2-7	CASSTQAALSVEQYF	TGCGCCAGCAGCACTCAAGCGGCACTCTCAGTCGAGCAGTACTTC
TRBV28	-	-	TRBJ2-1	CASSLRRNEQFF	TGTGCCAGCAGTTTACGTCGCAATGAGCAGTTCTTC
TRBV15	-	TRBD2	TRBJ2-7	CATSRGLAGVIPYEQYF	TGTGCCACCAGCAGAGGCCTAGCGGGAGTAATACCCTACGAGCAGTACTTC
TRBV4-1	-	TRBD2	TRBJ2-1	CASSPKPLGTSGRAEYEQFF	TGCGCCAGCAGCCCGAAGCCCCTGGGGACTAGCGGGAGGGCCGAGTATGAGCAGTTCTTC
TRBV6-5	-	-	TRBJ1-1	CASSYSRSGNTEAFF	TGTGCCAGCAGTTACTCGAGGAGTGGGAACACTGAAGCTTTCTTT
TRBV19	few	TRBD1	TRBJ1-4	CASSMRGREKLFF	TGTGCCAGTAGTATGAGGGGGCGTGAAAAACTGTTTTTT
TRBV6-5	-	-	TRBJ1-2	CASSYGQGYYGYTF	TGTGCCAGCAGTTACGGGCAGGGTTACTATGGCTACACCTTC
TRBV9	-	-	TRBJ2-3	CASSVGERDTQYF	TGTGCCAGCAGCGTAGGTGAAAGGGATACGCAGTATTTT
TRBV18	-	TRBD1	TRBJ2-2	CASSPWDSGNTGELFF	TGTGCCAGCTCACCATGGGACAGCGGGAACACCGGGGAGCTGTTTTTT
TRBV19	-	-	TRBJ2-3	CASSIDEASTDTQYF	TGTGCCAGTAGTATAGATGAGGCTAGCACAGATACGCAGTATTTT
TRBV5-1	-	TRBD2	TRBJ2-3	CASSGLAGADTQYF	TGCGCCAGCAGCGGACTAGCGGGAGCAGATACGCAGTATTTT
TRBV7-2	-	-	TRBJ1-1	CASSSYGVSEAFF	TGTGCCAGCAGCTCGTACGGGGTCTCTGAAGCTTTCTTT
TRBV6-5	-	TRBD2	TRBJ2-5	CASSRTSGIGETQYF	TGTGCCAGCAGTAGAACTAGCGGGATCGGAGAGACCCAGTACTTC
TRBV5-4	-	TRBD1	TRBJ2-7	CASSPWSGGYEQYF	TGTGCCAGCAGCCCCTGGTCAGGGGGTTACGAGCAGTACTTC
TRBV7-6	-	-	TRBJ1-2	CASSPGGVFESYGYTF	TGTGCCAGCAGCCCCGGGGGGGTGTTTGAGTCCTATGGCTACACCTTC
TRBV18	-	-	TRBJ2-3	CASSPSIRGITDTQYF	TGTGCCAGCTCACCATCCATTAGAGGGATCACAGATACGCAGTATTTT
TRBV7-9	-	-	TRBJ2-7	CASSSDRLSYEQYF	TGTGCCAGCAGCTCGGACAGACTCTCCTACGAGCAGTACTTC
TRBV29-1	-	-	TRBJ2-1	CSVSPNAPGMKYNEQFF	TGCAGCGTTAGCCCAAATGCCCCGGGAATGAAGTACAATGAGCAGTTCTTC
TRBV21-1	-	-	TRBJ2-7	CASSFYETYEQYF	TGTGCCAGCAGCTTCTACGAGACCTACGAGCAGTACTTC
TRBV20-1	-	-	TRBJ2-7	CSAPRGPEQYF	TGCAGTGCTCCCCGGGGGCCCGAGCAGTACTTC
TRBV10-1	-	TRBD2	TRBJ2-3	CASSASGSTDTQYF	TGCGCCAGCAGTGCTAGCGGTAGCACAGATACGCAGTATTTT
TRBV18	-	-	TRBJ1-5	CASSPSGGNQPQHF	TGTGCCAGCTCACCGAGCGGGGGCAATCAGCCCCAGCATTTT
TRBV4-1	-	-	TRBJ1-2	CASSQEWQGTYGYTF	TGCGCCAGCAGCCAAGAGTGGCAGGGGACCTATGGCTACACCTTC
TRBV19	-	-	TRBJ2-3	CASSIGLQSTDTQYF	TGTGCCAGTAGTATTGGGCTCCAAAGCACAGATACGCAGTATTTT
TRBV12-5	-	-	TRBJ1-5	CASGSPGASNQPQHF	TGTGCTAGTGGTTCGCCGGGGGCCAGCAATCAGCCCCAGCATTTT
TRBV4-2	-	-	TRBJ1-1	CASSQDPRGTEAFF	TGTGCCAGCAGCCAAGATCCCAGGGGCACTGAAGCTTTCTTT
TRBV9	-	-	TRBJ2-2	CASSVESATGELFF	TGTGCCAGCAGCGTAGAATCAGCCACCGGGGAGCTGTTTTTT
TRBV7-9	-	-	TRBJ1-1	CASSFVQVTEAFF	TGTGCCAGCAGTTTTGTCCAGGTGACTGAAGCTTTCTTT
TRBV14	few	TRBD1	TRBJ2-7	CASSQGTGVSEQYF	TGTGCCAGCAGCCAGGGGACAGGGGTCAGCGAGCAGTACTTC
TRBV5-1	-	-	TRBJ2-7	CASSLVGGTLGHEQYF	TGCGCCAGCAGCTTGGTTGGCGGGACCCTCGGGCACGAGCAGTACTTC
TRBV5-1	-	-	TRBJ2-7	CASSLTWGSYEQYF	TGCGCCAGCAGCTTGACCTGGGGGTCCTACGAGCAGTACTTC
TRBV4-2	-	TRBD2	TRBJ2-1	CASSQEYRLAGEQFF	TGTGCCAGCAGCCAAGAGTACCGACTAGCTGGTGAGCAGTTCTTC
TRBV28	-	-	TRBJ1-2	CASSLALRGYTF	TGTGCCAGCAGTTTAGCTCTCCGCGGCTACACCTTC
TRBV21-1	-	-	TRBJ1-5	CANPRRGADQPQHF	TGTGCCAACCCCCGGAGGGGGGCGGATCAGCCCCAGCATTTT
TRBV19	-	-	TRBJ2-3	CASHATGFSGTSTDTQYF	TGTGCCAGCCACGCAACGGGGTTTTCGGGAACTAGCACAGATACGCAGTATTTT
TRBV7-2	-	TRBD2	TRBJ2-3	CASSPSGGGTDTQYF	TGTGCCAGCAGCCCTAGCGGGGGGGGCACAGATACGCAGTATTTT
TRBV2	-	-	TRBJ2-7	CASSDRLGSSYEQYF	TGTGCCAGCAGTGATAGGTTGGGGAGCTCCTACGAGCAGTACTTC
TRBV7-8	-	TRBD2	TRBJ2-2	CASSLPSGRAVAGELFF	TGTGCCAGCAGCTTGCCTAGCGGGAGGGCGGTGGCCGGGGAGCTGTTTTTT
TRBV7-9	few	-	TRBJ2-7	CASSTAYEQYF	TGTGCCAGCAGCACAGCCTACGAGCAGTACTTC
TRBV6-5	-	-	TRBJ1-5	CASNPSRGGNQPQHF	TGTGCCAGCAATCCATCCAGGGGAGGCAATCAGCCCCAGCATTTT
TRBV15	-	-	TRBJ2-5	CATSRQAMGETQYF	TGTGCCACCAGCAGACAGGCCATGGGAGAGACCCAGTACTTC
TRBV28	-	-	TRBJ1-2	CASSPRWGLNYGYTF	TGTGCCAGCAGCCCCAGGTGGGGGCTTAACTATGGCTACACCTTC
TRBV6-5	once	TRBD1	TRBJ1-2	CASSNRGEFGYTF	TGTGCCAGCAGCAACAGGGGAGAGTTTGGCTACACCTTC
TRBV10-2	-	-	TRBJ1-5	CASSDLRDNQPQHF	TGCGCCAGCAGTGACCTGAGGGATAATCAGCCCCAGCATTTT
TRBV6-6	-	TRBD1	TRBJ2-3	CASRGTGGRTDTQYF	TGTGCCAGCAGGGGAACAGGGGGCCGGACAGATACGCAGTATTTT
TRBV7-2	-	-	TRBJ1-2	CASSSRTDSNYGYTF	TGTGCCAGCAGCTCCCGGACAGACAGTAACTATGGCTACACCTTC
TRBV28	-	-	TRBJ1-5	CASSSPRYYSNQPQHF	TGTGCCAGCAGTTCCCCCAGGTATTATAGCAATCAGCCCCAGCATTTT
TRBV5-6	-	TRBD2	TRBJ2-3	CASTIGPSGSTDTQYF	TGTGCCAGCACCATTGGTCCTAGCGGTAGCACAGATACGCAGTATTTT
TRBV6-1	-	-	TRBJ1-2	CASRSPAAYGYTF	TGTGCCAGCAGGTCCCCCGCGGCCTATGGCTACACCTTC
TRBV4-3	few	TRBD2	TRBJ2-1	CASSPKTSGSSYNEQFF	TGCGCCAGCAGCCCAAAGACTAGCGGGAGTTCCTACAATGAGCAGTTCTTC